The 11 T cell receptor beta chains listed next were all sequenced from one sample in a study of beta chain features in type 1 diabetes. General study results and limits: TCRB CDR3s were moderately but significantly shorter in Type 1 diabetes patients in all four CD4+ subsets.

For these receptors, no antigen is known. Sequenced material consisted of expressed TCRB transcripts (all of the isolated RNA was reverse transcribed). TCRdb's copy holds only in-frame clones and misses some; the assay was immunoSEQ multiplex PCR. The table includes about 650,000 clones, roughly 12% detected once. Input material: naive CD4+ T cells from blood. The receptors here all came from a man between 25 and 39 years old with type 1 diabetes.

This clone turned up a few times. This chain links TRBV4-2 with TRBJ2-7; 13 positions match TRBD2. The J segment lost 3 bases and the V segment lost 3 bases, leaving 5 bases of the junction unmatched. CDR1 and CDR2 from the germline V gene are LGHNA and YNFKEQ. CDR3 length equals 16 residues. This CDR3 reads CASSQAGTSGDYEQYF. The CDR3 nucleotides are TGTGCCAGCAGCCAGGCCGGGACTAGCGGGGACTACGAGCAGTACTTC.

Only a few counts were recorded for this clone. The V gene is TRBV2, the J gene TRBJ1-2; D is possibly TRBD1 (5 bases). V dropped 7 bases and J dropped 7 bases, with 19 bases sitting between them. Germline V gene sequence: CDR1 SNHLY, CDR2 FYNNEI. This CDR3 contains 14 residues. CDR3 nucleotide sequence: TGTGCCAGCAATCTAGACAGCGCGACGGTTGGCTACACCTTC. Translated: CASNLDSATVGYTF.

This chain connects TRBV9 to TRBJ1-2; TRBD1 might be the D (6 bases). The CDR3 length is 13 residues. CDR1 and CDR2 (germline): SGDLS, YYNGEE. Trimming took off 0 bases at V and 8 bases at J, with 11 bases between the two ends. CDR3 region: CASSVAGAEGYTF. CDR3 nucleotide sequence: TGTGCCAGCAGCGTAGCGGGGGCAGAGGGCTACACCTTC. Based on the CDR3 plus reference TRBV9 and TRBJ1-2, the full variable domain is DSGVTQTPKHLITATGQRVTLRCSPRSGDLSVYWYQQSLDQGLQFLIQYYNGEERAKGNILERFSAQQFPDLHSELNLSSLELGDSALYFCASSVAGAEGYTFGSGTRLTVV.

V is TRBV7-2 and J is TRBJ1-5; possibly TRBD1 for D (5 bases). Trimming took off 4 bases at V and 7 bases at J, with 17 bases between the two ends. CDR1 is SGHTA, CDR2 FQGNSA, per germline. This CDR3 is built from 15 residues. Here the CDR3 reads CASSSRSGDNQPQHF. CDR3 nucleotides: TGTGCCAGCAGCTCCAGGTCGGGGGATAACCAGCCCCAGCATTTT.

This clone was counted between two and nine times. CDR3 residues: CASSSGQEATNEKLFF. The CDR3 nucleotides are TGTGCCAGCAGTTCCGGACAGGAAGCAACTAATGAAAAACTGTTTTTT. The chain is built from TRBV27 and TRBJ1-4; TRBD1 agrees at 7 bases. Germline CDR1 reads MNHEY; CDR2 reads SMNVEV (reference sequence). Trimming took 4 bases from V and 0 from J; bases not matched to a gene: 5. The CDR3 extends over 16 amino acids.

This clone was detected a few times. The rearrangement links TRBV18 to TRBJ2-7, with 8 bases that match TRBD1. J lost 1 base, V lost 3 bases, and 5 bases had no gene match. The CDR3 contains 15 residues. Looked up from germline, CDR1 is KGHSH and CDR2 is LQKENI. CDR3 residues: CASSPPGQESYEQYF. CDR3 in DNA: TGTGCCAGCTCACCTCCGGGACAGGAGTCCTACGAGCAGTACTTC.

The sample holds a few counts of this clone. The DNA of the CDR3 is TGCGCCAGCAGCTTGGTAGGGGGCAGTACAGTAGAGACCCAGTACTTC. The encoded protein is CASSLVGGSTVETQYF. The rearrangement joins TRBV5-1 to TRBJ2-5, with TRBD1 matching over 7 bases. The CDR3 is 16 residues long. In germline, CDR1 is SGHRS, CDR2 YFSETQ. J was trimmed by 4 bases and V by 0 bases; bases with no gene match: 9.

The V gene is TRBV7-8, the J gene TRBJ1-1; possibly TRBD1 for D (5 bases). The germline V and J ends were trimmed by 4 bases and 1 base, with 16 bases remaining between them. The CDR3 extends over 16 amino acids. In germline, CDR1 is SGHVS, CDR2 FQNEAQ. As DNA, the CDR3 is TGTGCCAGCAGCTACCCGGGGGGGAGGCCGAACACTGAAGCTTTCTTT. Translation gives CASSYPGGRPNTEAFF. Drawing the rest from reference TRBV7-8 and TRBJ1-1, the complete variable domain is GAGVSQSPRYKVAKRGQDVALRCDPISGHVSLFWYQQALGQGPEFLTYFQNEAQLDKSGLPSDRFFAERPEGSVSTLKIQRTQQEDSAVYLCASSYPGGRPNTEAFFGQGTRLTVV.

This clone was detected only a few times. V usage is TRBV5-4 and J usage is TRBJ2-3; the D call may be TRBD1 or TRBD2 (6 bases each). CDR1 and CDR2 from the germline V gene are SGHNT and YYREEE (reference sequence). CDR3 length: 16 amino acids. Trimming shortened V by 3 bases and J by 0 bases, and 14 bases separated the two germline ends. The CDR3 coding sequence is TGTGCCAGCAGCTCCCCGGGGGCACTGAGCACAGATACGCAGTATTTT. It is translated as CASSSPGALSTDTQYF.

The V and J genes are TRBV5-4 and TRBJ2-1; D unclear. The V gene's germline CDR1 is SGHNT and CDR2 YYREEE (reference sequence). Trimming took 2 bases from V and 4 from J, leaving 10 bases between them. The CDR3 length is 14 residues. CDR3 region: CASSLVGPYNEQFF. The CDR3 nucleotides read TGTGCCAGCAGCTTAGTTGGGCCGTACAATGAGCAGTTCTTC. Using reference TRBV5-4 and TRBJ2-1 for the parts outside the CDR3, the full variable domain is ETGVTQSPTHLIKTRGQQVTLRCSSQSGHNTVSWYQQALGQGPQFIFQYYREEENGRGNFPPRFSGLQFPNYSSELNVNALELDDSALYLCASSLVGPYNEQFFGPGTRLTVL.

V is TRBV7-3 and J is TRBJ2-5, with a weak D call TRBD2 (6 bases). V shed 1 base and J shed 1 base, with 10 bases lying between them. Germline-derived CDR1 and CDR2 are SGHTA and FQGTGA. This CDR3 has 15 residues. This CDR3 is CASSLMGGAQETQYF. DNA of the CDR3: TGTGCCAGCAGCTTAATGGGGGGAGCCCAAGAGACCCAGTACTTC.